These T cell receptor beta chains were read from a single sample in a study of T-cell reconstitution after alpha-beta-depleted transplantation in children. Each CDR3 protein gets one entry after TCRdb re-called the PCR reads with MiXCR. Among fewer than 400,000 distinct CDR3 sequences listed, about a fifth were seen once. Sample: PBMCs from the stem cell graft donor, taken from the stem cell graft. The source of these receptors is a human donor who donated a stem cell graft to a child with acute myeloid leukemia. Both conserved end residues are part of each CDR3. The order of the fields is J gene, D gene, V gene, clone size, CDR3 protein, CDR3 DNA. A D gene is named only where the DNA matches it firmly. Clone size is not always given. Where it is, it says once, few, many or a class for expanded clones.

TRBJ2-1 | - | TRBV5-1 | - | CASSRDGASDEQFF | TGCGCCAGCAGCCGGGACGGCGCTTCGGATGAGCAGTTCTTC
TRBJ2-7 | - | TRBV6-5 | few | CASSYSTVSYEQYF | TGTGCCAGCAGTTACTCTACGGTTTCCTACGAGCAGTACTTC
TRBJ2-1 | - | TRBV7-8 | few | CASSLSPSSYNEQFF | TGTGCCAGCAGCTTATCTCCGAGCTCCTACAATGAGCAGTTCTTC
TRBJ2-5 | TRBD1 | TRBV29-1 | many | CSVVKGANQETQYF | TGCAGCGTTGTAAAGGGGGCGAACCAAGAGACCCAGTACTTC
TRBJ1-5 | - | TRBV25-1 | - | CASSKYVTAINQPQHF | TGTGCCAGCAGTAAATATGTGACAGCTATCAATCAGCCCCAGCATTTT
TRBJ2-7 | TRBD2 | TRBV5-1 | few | CASSSGLAGVNEQYF | TGCGCCAGCAGCTCAGGACTAGCGGGAGTGAACGAGCAGTACTTC
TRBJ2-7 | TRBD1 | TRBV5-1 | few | CASSWDGDRGFEQYF | TGCGCCAGCAGCTGGGACGGGGACAGGGGATTCGAGCAGTACTTC
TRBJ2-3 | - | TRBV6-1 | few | CASSSTISPAEDTQYF | TGTGCCAGCAGCTCGACCATTTCTCCCGCGGAGGATACGCAGTATTTT
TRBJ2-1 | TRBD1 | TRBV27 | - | CATGQGAQGQFF | TGTGCCACCGGACAGGGGGCTCAGGGGCAGTTCTTC
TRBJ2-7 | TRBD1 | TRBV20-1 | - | CSAQDRGYEQYF | TGCAGTGCCCAGGACAGGGGGTACGAGCAGTACTTC
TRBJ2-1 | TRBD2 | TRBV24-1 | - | CATSELLAGYNEQFF | TGTGCCACCAGTGAGTTACTAGCGGGCTACAATGAGCAGTTCTTC
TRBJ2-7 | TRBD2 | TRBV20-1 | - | CSARDRGLAGYEQYF | TGCAGTGCTAGAGACCGGGGACTAGCGGGCTACGAGCAGTACTTC
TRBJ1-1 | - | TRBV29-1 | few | CSVEDPAREPEAFF | TGCAGCGTTGAAGACCCGGCCCGCGAACCTGAAGCTTTCTTT
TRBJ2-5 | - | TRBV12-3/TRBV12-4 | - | CASSLAGLWETQYF | TGTGCCAGCAGTTTAGCGGGGCTGTGGGAGACCCAGTACTTC
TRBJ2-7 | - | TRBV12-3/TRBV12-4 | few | CASSSSTGYEQYF | TGTGCCAGCAGTTCCTCCACAGGATACGAGCAGTACTTC
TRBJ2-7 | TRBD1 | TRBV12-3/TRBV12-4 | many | CASSSQGEGYEQYF | TGTGCCAGCAGTTCACAGGGGGAAGGGTACGAGCAGTACTTC
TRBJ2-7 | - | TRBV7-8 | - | CASSLILTKWSYEQYF | TGTGCCAGCAGCTTAATATTGACTAAGTGGTCCTACGAGCAGTACTTC
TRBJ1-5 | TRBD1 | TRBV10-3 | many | CAISDGDRVQPQHF | TGTGCCATCAGTGATGGGGACAGGGTCCAGCCCCAGCATTTT
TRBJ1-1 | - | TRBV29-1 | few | CSVAPPGAEAFF | TGCAGCGTTGCCCCCCCTGGGGCTGAAGCTTTCTTT
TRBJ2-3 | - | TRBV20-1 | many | CSAYGGREATDTQYF | TGCAGTGCCTACGGGGGTCGTGAGGCCACAGATACGCAGTATTTT
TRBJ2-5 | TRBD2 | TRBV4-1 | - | CASSQAGTSGETQYF | TGCGCCAGCAGCCAAGCCGGGACTAGCGGAGAGACCCAGTACTTC
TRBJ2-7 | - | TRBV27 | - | CASSLFVNDEQYF | TGTGCCAGCAGTTTATTCGTTAATGACGAGCAGTACTTC
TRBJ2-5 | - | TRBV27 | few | CASSLVGGSETQYF | TGTGCCAGCAGTTTGGTCGGCGGTTCGGAGACCCAGTACTTC
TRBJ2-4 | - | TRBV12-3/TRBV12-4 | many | CASTSWLAKNIQYF | TGTGCCAGCACCTCGTGGTTGGCCAAAAACATTCAGTACTTC
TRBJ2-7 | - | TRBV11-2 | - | CASSLGARTPGYF | TGTGCCAGCAGCTTAGGAGCCAGGACCCCTGGGTACTTC
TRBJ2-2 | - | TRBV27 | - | CASSLSRGFGELFF | TGTGCCAGCAGTTTATCGCGTGGGTTTGGGGAGCTGTTTTTT
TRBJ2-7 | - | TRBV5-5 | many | CASSFGSSYEQYF | TGTGCCAGCAGCTTTGGCTCCTCCTACGAGCAGTACTTC
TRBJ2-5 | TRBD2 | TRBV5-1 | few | CASSLRDYLQETQYF | TGCGCCAGCAGCCTCCGGGACTACTTACAAGAGACCCAGTACTTC
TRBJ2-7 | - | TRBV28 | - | CASSPYRGSYEQYF | TGTGCCAGCAGCCCTTACCGGGGGTCCTACGAGCAGTACTTC
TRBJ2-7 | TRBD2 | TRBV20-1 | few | CSARAQLAGGYEQYF | TGCAGTGCTAGAGCTCAACTAGCGGGAGGCTACGAGCAGTACTTC
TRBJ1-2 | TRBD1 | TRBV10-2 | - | CASSEEGQIYGYTF | TGCGCCAGCAGTGAGGAGGGACAGATATATGGCTACACCTTC
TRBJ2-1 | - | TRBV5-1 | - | CASSLVLGSSYNEQFF | TGCGCCAGCAGCTTGGTTCTGGGGAGCTCCTACAATGAGCAGTTCTTC
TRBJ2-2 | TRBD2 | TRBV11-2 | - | CASSWLGLAGGSTGELFF | TGTGCCAGCAGCTGGCTGGGACTAGCGGGAGGTTCCACCGGGGAGCTGTTTTTT
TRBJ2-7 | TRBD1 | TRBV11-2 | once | CASSLDLGTGNEQYF | TGTGCCAGCAGCTTAGATCTAGGGACAGGGAACGAGCAGTACTTC
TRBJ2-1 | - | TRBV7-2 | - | CASSLALRDINNEQFF | TGTGCCAGCAGCTTAGCGCTGCGGGATATAAACAATGAGCAGTTCTTC
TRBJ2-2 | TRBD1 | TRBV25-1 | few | CASGDRGEYTGELFF | TGTGCCAGCGGGGACAGGGGAGAGTACACCGGGGAGCTGTTTTTT
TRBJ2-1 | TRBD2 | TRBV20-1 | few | CSARSGRGVREQFF | TGCAGTGCTAGAAGCGGGAGGGGAGTGAGGGAGCAGTTCTTC
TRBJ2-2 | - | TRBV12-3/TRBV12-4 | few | CAGIRDTRSGGELFF | TGTGCCGGAATCCGGGACACCCGTTCTGGCGGGGAGCTGTTTTTT
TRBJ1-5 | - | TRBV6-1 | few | CASSERGGWQPQHF | TGTGCCAGCAGTGAAAGGGGGGGTTGGCAGCCCCAGCATTTT
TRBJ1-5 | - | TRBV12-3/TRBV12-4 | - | CASSFKVVSQPQHF | TGTGCCAGCAGTTTTAAGGTGGTGAGTCAGCCCCAGCATTTT
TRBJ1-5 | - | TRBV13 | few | CASSLSGSQPQHF | TGTGCCAGCAGCTTATCAGGGAGTCAGCCCCAGCATTTT
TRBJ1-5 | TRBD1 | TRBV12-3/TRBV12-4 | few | CASSAEAGQGNQPQHF | TGTGCCAGCAGCGCCGAAGCCGGACAGGGCAATCAGCCCCAGCATTTT
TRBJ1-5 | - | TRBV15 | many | CATSRDKGLNQPQHF | TGTGCCACCAGCAGAGATAAGGGCCTCAATCAGCCCCAGCATTTT
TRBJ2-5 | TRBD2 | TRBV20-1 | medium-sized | CSAAGLDLKETQYF | TGCAGTGCTGCGGGACTAGATCTAAAAGAGACCCAGTACTTC